Detailed here is one T cell receptor beta chain. The data stem from a study of blood T cell repertoires in COVID-19. At the level of the study: Samples taken during acute and convalescent COVID-19 were collected in the United States, Italy and Spain.

Original processing methods: Estimates of nucleated cell counts were drawn from the amplification of reference gene primers. The protocol was immunoSEQ multiplex PCR, while the TCRdb copy is restricted to in-frame clones and leaves out a portion. Clonal size and the V and J genes are those of that table, whereas D and trimming came from the DNA. The data show about 200,000 clones, under 90% seen once. The CDR3 has 12 amino acids. From germline, CDR1 is WNHNN and CDR2 SYGVQD (reference sequence). Between the trimmed V and J ends, which lost 9 bases and 5 bases, there was a span of 11 bases. This chain uses TRBV10-1 with TRBJ1-5; no reliable D call. The receptor was derived from a man between 60 and 70 years old who had recovered from COVID-19. Sequencing was carried out using peripheral blood. In DNA, the CDR3 is TGCGCCAGAGACGGGGAGGATCAGCCCCAGCATTTT. Its protein is CARDGEDQPQHF.